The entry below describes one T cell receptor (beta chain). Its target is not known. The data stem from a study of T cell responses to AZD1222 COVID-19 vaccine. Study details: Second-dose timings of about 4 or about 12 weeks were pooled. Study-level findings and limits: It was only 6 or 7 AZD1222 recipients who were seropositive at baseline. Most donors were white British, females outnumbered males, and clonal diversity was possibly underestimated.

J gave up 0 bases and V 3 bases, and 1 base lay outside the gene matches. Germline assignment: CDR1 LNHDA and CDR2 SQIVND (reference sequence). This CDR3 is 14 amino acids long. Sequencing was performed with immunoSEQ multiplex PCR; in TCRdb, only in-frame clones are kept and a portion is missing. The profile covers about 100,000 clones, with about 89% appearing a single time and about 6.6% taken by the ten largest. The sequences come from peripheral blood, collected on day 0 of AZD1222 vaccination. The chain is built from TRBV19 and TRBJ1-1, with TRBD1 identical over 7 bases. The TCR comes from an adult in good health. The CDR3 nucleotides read TGTGCCAGTAGTATCACAGGGGTGAACACTGAAGCTTTCTTT. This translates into CASSITGVNTEAFF.